The 30 T cell receptor beta chains presented below share a single source sample, sequenced in a study of post-analysis software for immune sequencing data. These receptors' antigens are unknown. TCR beta cDNA libraries included unique molecular identifiers. MiXCR, applied by TCRdb to the PCR reads, yields one record per CDR3 protein. The sample lists under 650,000 distinct CDR3 sequences; around 47% were seen once. Study results and caveats: Higher frequency in patients than in controls was seen for about five TRBV segments, with TRBV5-6, TRBV5-1 and TRBV20-1 among them.

The sample was blood. The receptors derive from a girl between 10 and 17 years old with multiple sclerosis.

This clonotype has only a few counts. V is TRBV10-3 and J is TRBJ1-2; no definite D call. Per germline, CDR1 ENHRY and CDR2 SYGVKD. The CDR3 consists of 13 residues. V lost 2 bases and J 6 bases, leaving 10 bases between the germline ends. The CDR3 is CAISERVEDGYTF. The CDR3 DNA is TGTGCCATCAGTGAGCGGGTCGAGGATGGCTACACCTTC.

CDR3 nucleotide sequence: TGTGCCAGCAGTTTATCGCTACCCAGGGAGGTCTACGAGCAGTACTTC. It translates to CASSLSLPREVYEQYF. V and J are TRBV27 and TRBJ2-7, with D perhaps matching TRBD2 (6 bases). Per germline, CDR1 MNHEY and CDR2 SMNVEV (reference sequence). The CDR3 has 16 residues. Trimming stripped 0 bases from V and 3 bases from J, with 15 bases between.

This chain links TRBV5-5 with TRBJ2-5; 8 bases map to TRBD1. Unmatched junction bases numbered 12, after V lost 3 bases and J lost 5 bases. Germline CDR1 reads SGHKS; CDR2 reads YYEKEE (reference sequence). This CDR3 spans 16 amino acids. CDR3 nucleotides: TGTGCCAGCAGCTACTTAAGACAGGGGAAGGGGGAGACCCAGTACTTC. It specifies CASSYLRQGKGETQYF.

The rearrangement uses TRBV6-6 and TRBJ2-7; 7 positions agree with TRBD1. V trimming: 2 bases; J trimming: 8 bases; junction bases outside the gene matches: 3. This CDR3 is built from 12 residues. The V gene's germline CDR1 is MNHNY and CDR2 SVGAGI (reference sequence). The CDR3 spells CASSYGRGKQYF. For the CDR3, the DNA is TGTGCCAGCAGTTACGGCAGGGGGAAGCAGTACTTC.

This chain connects TRBV2 to TRBJ2-7; D may be TRBD2 (5 bases). From germline, CDR1 is SNHLY and CDR2 FYNNEI. The length of the CDR3 is 12 residues. Trimming cost V 5 bases and J 7 bases, with 12 bases left between them. CDR3 sequence (DNA): TGTGCCAGCAGTACCCTGGACTGGGAGCAGTACTTC. Its protein is CASSTLDWEQYF.

J is TRBJ2-1 and V is TRBV12-3 or TRBV12-4; possibly TRBD2 for D (7 bases). The CDR3 spans 14 residues. Trimming left V 2 bases short and J 7 bases short, with 12 bases between. CDR3 amino acids: CASSLKGGANEQFF. The CDR3 DNA reads as TGTGCCAGCAGTTTAAAAGGGGGGGCTAATGAGCAGTTCTTC.

The gene calls are TRBV3-1 and TRBJ1-1; D is unresolved. The germline gives CDR1 LGHDT, CDR2 YNNKEL (reference sequence). This CDR3 is 12 amino acids long. Trimming cost V 4 bases and J 10 bases, with 13 bases left between them. The DNA of the CDR3 is TGTGCCAGCAGCCGAGGACGGGGTTCAGCTTTCTTT. Translated: CASSRGRGSAFF. Supplemented by reference TRBV3-1 and TRBJ1-1, the full variable domain reads DTAVSQTPKYLVTQMGNDKSIKCEQNLGHDTMYWYKQDSKKFLKIMFSYNNKELIINETVPNRFSPKSPDKAHLNLHINSLELGDSAVYFCASSRGRGSAFFGQGTRLTVV.

There are a few counts of this clonotype. The V and J genes are TRBV6-5 and TRBJ2-7; perhaps TRBD1 as D (6 bases). The end of the DNA aligns better with TRBJ2-5, so the J call may be wrong. Germline V CDR1 and CDR2: MNHEY, SVGAGI. The CDR3 contains 15 residues. CDR3 amino acids: CASSYYPDRKGTQYF. Here the CDR3 DNA reads TGTGCCAGCAGTTACTATCCGGACAGAAAAGGGACCCAGTACTTC.

On this clonotype itself: At one end, the junction sequence differs from germline, possibly due to a read error. The chain combines TRBV5-8 with TRBJ1-2; D remains unclear. CDR3 length: 12 residues. CDR1 is SGHTS and CDR2 is YDEGEE in the germline V gene. For the CDR3, the DNA is TGTGCCAGTAGCCTATACGATTCTGGCCACACCTTC. This codes for CASSLYDSGHTF.

The CDR3 region is CASSPGPPTDTQYF. For the CDR3, the DNA is TGTGCCAGCTCACCCGGGCCTCCCACAGATACGCAGTATTTT. The chain couples TRBV18 to TRBJ2-3; D remains ambiguous. The V end was cut by 3 bases, the J end by 2 bases, with 9 bases between. CDR1 KGHSH and CDR2 LQKENI come from the germline V gene. The CDR3 is made up of 14 amino acids.

This chain connects TRBV29-1 to TRBJ1-2; possible D gene TRBD1, 5 bases. The CDR3 extends over 14 amino acids. The germline V gene has CDR1 SQVTM and CDR2 ANQGSEA. Trimming took off 8 bases at V and 5 bases at J, with 21 bases between the two ends. In nucleotides, the CDR3 is TGCAGCATCACGGGGCAGAGGACGACTTATGGCTACACCTTC. Amino acid sequence: CSITGQRTTYGYTF.

In this sample, this clonotype turned up many times. This chain joins TRBV7-2 and TRBJ2-7, with D tentatively TRBD2 (5 bases). The CDR3 is 14 residues long. The germline V gene encodes CDR1 SGHTA and CDR2 FQGNSA. The V gene lost 4 bases and the J gene lost 2 bases, with 12 bases spanning the gap. CDR3: CASSWGDRTYEQYF. CDR3 nucleotide sequence: TGTGCCAGCAGCTGGGGAGACCGTACCTACGAGCAGTACTTC.

V usage is TRBV11-3 and J usage is TRBJ2-1; tentatively, D is TRBD2 (7 bases). This CDR3 comprises 16 residues. The germline V gene has CDR1 SGHNT and CDR2 YENEEA. Trimming pared 5 bases from V and 3 bases from J, leaving 17 bases between. CDR3 region: CASSPSGGPYYNEQFF. The DNA of the CDR3 is TGTGCCAGCAGCCCCTCCGGGGGGCCCTACTACAATGAGCAGTTCTTC.

A few counts support this clonotype. The chain combines TRBV6-1 with TRBJ2-7, with TRBD2 as a possible D gene (5 bases). The CDR3 loop spans 15 amino acids. The V and J ends lost 1 base and 0 bases respectively, with 10 bases between them. Germline CDR1 reads MNHNS; CDR2 reads SASEGT. The CDR3 sequence: CASSEEDGSSYEQYF. DNA of the CDR3: TGTGCCAGCAGTGAAGAAGATGGGAGCTCCTACGAGCAGTACTTC.

This chain joins TRBV29-1 and TRBJ2-7, with D perhaps assigned TRBD1 or TRBD2 (7 bases each). CDR1 SQVTM and CDR2 ANQGSEA come from the germline V gene. The CDR3 runs 14 residues. V was clipped by 1 base and J by 3 bases, with 13 bases between them. CDR3 residues: CSVEGQGGDYEQYF. The CDR3 DNA sequence: TGCAGCGTTGAAGGACAGGGAGGGGACTACGAGCAGTACTTC.

The chain employs TRBV12-3 or TRBV12-4 and TRBJ2-4; 10 positions match TRBD1. There are 13 residues in the CDR3. V was clipped by 6 bases and J by 8 bases; unmatched bases: 4. CDR3 region: CASRWTGGDIQYF. DNA of the CDR3: TGTGCCAGCAGATGGACAGGGGGGGACATTCAGTACTTC.

This clonotype was seen more than once but under ten times. This sequence joins TRBV6-1 and TRBJ1-2; no firm D call. The germline V gene has CDR1 MNHNS and CDR2 SASEGT. V gave up 8 bases and J gave up 6 bases, with 16 bases separating them. The CDR3 loop spans 13 amino acids. The CDR3 loop reads CASRVWPGDGYTF. The CDR3 DNA reads TGTGCCAGCCGAGTGTGGCCCGGGGATGGCTACACCTTC.

The chain carries TRBV13 and TRBJ2-3, with a tentative D call TRBD1 (5 bases). V was cut by 2 bases and J by 7 bases, with 7 bases left in between. CDR3 length: 12 residues. Germline CDR1 reads PRHDT; CDR2 reads FYEKMQ (reference sequence). CDR3 nucleotides: TGTGCCAGCAGCTTAAGGGGAAATACGCAGTATTTT. Translation: CASSLRGNTQYF.

This clonotype was counted a few times. The rearrangement uses TRBV4-1 and TRBJ2-1, with D perhaps TRBD2 (6 bases). Trimming removed 0 bases at V and 6 bases at J, with 18 bases between. In germline, CDR1 is MGHRA, CDR2 YSYEKL. This CDR3 spans 17 amino acids. CDR3 bases: TGCGCCAGCAGCCAAGATAGGGGCCGGGACTGGGTCAATGAGCAGTTCTTC. Amino acids: CASSQDRGRDWVNEQFF.

The J gene is TRBJ2-3, the V gene TRBV29-1; TRBD1 is a possible D gene (6 bases). Germline loops: CDR1 SQVTM, CDR2 ANQGSEA. V shed 7 bases and J shed 3 bases, with 11 bases lying between them. This CDR3 contains 12 residues. The CDR3 nucleotides read TGCAGCGAGAGGACAGCGACAGATACGCAGTATTTT. Amino acid sequence: CSERTATDTQYF.

The genes are TRBV6-1 and TRBJ1-2, with 9 nucleotides matching TRBD1. The CDR3 has 16 amino acids. CDR1 and CDR2 (germline): MNHNS, SASEGT. V lost 4 bases, J lost 4 bases, and 10 bases stayed unmatched. As DNA, the CDR3 is TGTGCCAGCAGTGTGTGGGGGACAGGGCGCCTCTATGGCTACACCTTC. The encoded protein is CASSVWGTGRLYGYTF.

This chain links TRBV2 with TRBJ2-3, with TRBD2 identical over 11 bases. Germline values: CDR1 SNHLY, CDR2 FYNNEI. The CDR3 is 15 residues long. Trimming cost V 4 bases and J 6 bases; bases outside gene matches: 6. The CDR3 bases are TGTGCCAGCAGTGTACTAGCGGGAGTGGGGGATACGCAGTATTTT. It specifies CASSVLAGVGDTQYF. Full variable domain (missing parts from reference TRBV2 and TRBJ2-3): EPEVTQTPSHQVTQMGQEVILRCVPISNHLYFYWYRQILGQKVEFLVSFYNNEISEKSEIFDDQFSVERPDGSNFTLKIRSTKLEDSAMYFCASSVLAGVGDTQYFGPGTRLTVL.

This clonotype has only a few counts. The chain carries TRBV12-3 or TRBV12-4 and TRBJ2-1; TRBD2 agrees at 7 bases. The CDR3 length is 14 residues. V was clipped by 5 bases and J by 3 bases; unmatched bases: 4. The CDR3 DNA reads TGTGCCAGCAGTCACCGGGACTACTACAATGAGCAGTTCTTC. Encoded protein: CASSHRDYYNEQFF.

The rearrangement joins TRBV20-1 to TRBJ1-5, with TRBD1 identical over 8 bases. V shed 3 bases, J shed 6 bases, and the junction held 10 bases outside the gene matches. CDR3 length: 15 residues. Germline CDR1 and CDR2: DFQATT and SNEGSKA (reference sequence). As DNA, the CDR3 is TGCAGTGCTAGCACCCCCCCAGGGGGCAGTCAGCCCCAGCATTTT. Its translation: CSASTPPGGSQPQHF.

A few counts support this clonotype. The chain carries TRBV20-1 and TRBJ2-2; either TRBD1 or TRBD2 may supply D (5 bases each). The CDR3 sequence is 14 residues long. Germline assignment: CDR1 DFQATT and CDR2 SNEGSKA (reference sequence). V was clipped by 3 bases and J by 4 bases, with 12 bases between them. The CDR3 DNA follows: TGCAGTGCTAGGCCGGGACCGGTCACCGGGGAGCTGTTTTTT. Translated, it gives CSARPGPVTGELFF.

In DNA, the CDR3 is TGTGCCAGCAGCGCTGGGGCTAATGAAAAACTGTTTTTT. Amino acid sequence: CASSAGANEKLFF. V and J are TRBV9 and TRBJ1-4; D is ambiguous. Per the germline V gene, CDR1 is SGDLS and CDR2 is YYNGEE. The CDR3 runs to 13 residues. The germline V and J ends were trimmed by 3 bases and 3 bases, with 6 bases remaining between them.

The genes are TRBV5-6 and TRBJ2-3, with 7 nucleotides matching TRBD2. The germline gives CDR1 SGHDT, CDR2 YYEEEE. The V and J ends lost 1 base and 3 bases, in that order; junction bases with no gene match: 11. This CDR3 comprises 17 residues. In DNA form, the CDR3 reads TGTGCCAGCAGCTTGTTTTTGGGAGGGGCCTCAACAGATACGCAGTATTTT. It translates to CASSLFLGGASTDTQYF. Using reference TRBV5-6 and TRBJ2-3 for the parts outside the CDR3, the full variable domain is DAGVTQSPTHLIKTRGQQVTLRCSPKSGHDTVSWYQQALGQGPQFIFQYYEEEERQRGNFPDRFSGHQFPNYSSELNVNALLLGDSALYLCASSLFLGGASTDTQYFGPGTRLTVL.

J is TRBJ2-3 and V is TRBV29-1; D is unclear. Germline values: CDR1 SQVTM, CDR2 ANQGSEA. Trimming shortened V by 6 bases and J by 2 bases, and 12 bases separated the two germline ends. CDR3 size: 13 residues. CDR3 residues: CSVEQFLTDTQYF. Written as DNA, the CDR3 is TGCAGCGTGGAACAGTTTCTCACAGATACGCAGTATTTT.

This clonotype has more than one count but fewer than ten. The V and J genes are TRBV7-2 and TRBJ2-5; no clear D gene. V was trimmed by 3 bases and J by 1 base, leaving 6 bases between them. CDR3 length equals 13 residues. CDR1 and CDR2 from the germline V gene are SGHTA and FQGNSA. The CDR3 here is CASSFQVQETQYF. The DNA for the CDR3 is TGTGCCAGCAGCTTCCAGGTCCAAGAGACCCAGTACTTC.

In this sample, this clonotype turned up a few times. V usage is TRBV25-1 and J usage is TRBJ2-7; TRBD1 might be the D (5 bases). Trimming left V 6 bases short and J 0 bases short, with 9 bases between. The CDR3 loop spans 13 amino acids. The V gene's germline CDR1 is MGHDK and CDR2 SYGVNS. The CDR3: CASRRQFSYEQYF. The CDR3 nucleotides are TGTGCCAGCAGACGACAGTTCTCCTACGAGCAGTACTTC.